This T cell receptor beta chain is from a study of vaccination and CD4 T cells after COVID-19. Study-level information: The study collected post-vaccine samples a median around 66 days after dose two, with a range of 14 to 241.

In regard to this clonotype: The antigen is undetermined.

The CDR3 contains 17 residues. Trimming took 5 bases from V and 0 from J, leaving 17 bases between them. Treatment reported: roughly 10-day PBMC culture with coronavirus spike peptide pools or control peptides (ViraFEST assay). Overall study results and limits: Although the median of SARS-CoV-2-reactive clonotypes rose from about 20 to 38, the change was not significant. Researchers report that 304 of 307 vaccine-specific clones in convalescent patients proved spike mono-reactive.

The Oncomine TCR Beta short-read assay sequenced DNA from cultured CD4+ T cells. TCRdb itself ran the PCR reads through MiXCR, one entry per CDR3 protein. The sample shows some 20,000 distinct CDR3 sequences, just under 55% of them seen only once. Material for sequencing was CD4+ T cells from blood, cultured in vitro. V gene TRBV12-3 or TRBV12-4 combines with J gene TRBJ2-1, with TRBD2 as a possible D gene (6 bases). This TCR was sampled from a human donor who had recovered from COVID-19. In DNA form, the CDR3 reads TGTGCCAGCAGTCAGGCGCGGGGCGGGGACTCCTACAATGAGCAGTTCTTC. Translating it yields CASSQARGGDSYNEQFF.